The 17 T cell receptor beta chains below were found in one sample sequenced in a study of patients and donors after allogeneic stem cell transplantation. TCRdb re-called the RT-PCR reads with MiXCR, one entry per CDR3 protein. The sample contains 400,000 to 450,000 distinct CDR3 sequences, 15% to 20% of which appear only once. The sample consisted of blood, either unsorted or a sorted T cell fraction (not recorded which). The receptors come from a human donor who was either an allogeneic HSCT recipient or a stem cell or donor lymphocyte infusion donor (not recorded which). It is not recorded whose cells these are; they may come from a transplant donor.

The V gene is TRBV19, the J gene TRBJ1-1, with a possible D match to TRBD1 (5 bases). The CDR3 loop spans 15 amino acids. V lost 3 bases and J 0 bases, leaving 11 bases between the germline ends. Per the germline V gene, CDR1 is LNHDA and CDR2 is SQIVND (reference sequence). CDR3 residues: CASSMKGPLNTEAFF. Written as DNA, the CDR3 is TGTGCCAGTAGTATGAAGGGGCCGCTGAACACTGAAGCTTTCTTT.

CDR3 nucleotides: TGTGCTAGTGGTTTGGCCACAGGGTTGAACACCGGGGAGCTGTTTTTT. Protein sequence: CASGLATGLNTGELFF. The chain couples TRBV12-5 to TRBJ2-2; D possibly corresponds to TRBD1 (6 bases). This CDR3 is 16 amino acids long. Germline loops: CDR1 LGHNT, CDR2 FRNRAP. Trimming shortened V by 1 base and J by 1 base, and 10 bases separated the two germline ends.

This clonotype was seen only a few times. J is TRBJ1-5 and V is TRBV10-3; D not resolved. The CDR3 consists of 14 residues. V lost 3 bases and J lost 9, with 15 bases in between. Germline lookup yields CDR1 ENHRY and CDR2 SYGVKD. CDR3 loop: CAISDRENRRPQHF. The CDR3 DNA follows: TGTGCCATCAGTGATCGGGAGAATCGGAGGCCCCAGCATTTT.

Only a few counts were recorded for this clonotype. The gene calls are TRBV7-6 and TRBJ1-2; D possibly corresponds to TRBD1 (5 bases). This CDR3 is 13 amino acids long. Looked up from germline, CDR1 is SGHVS and CDR2 is FNYEAQ. The V gene lost 5 bases and the J gene lost 3 bases, with 10 bases spanning the gap. The CDR3 loop reads CASSQGRDYGYTF. The CDR3 DNA is TGTGCCAGCAGCCAGGGCAGGGACTATGGCTACACCTTC.

This sequence joins TRBV27 and TRBJ1-5; TRBD1 might be the D (6 bases). V lost 1 base and J 6 bases, leaving 16 bases between the germline ends. Germline V CDR1 and CDR2: MNHEY, SMNVEV (reference sequence). The CDR3 extends over 16 amino acids. The CDR3 loop reads CASSLLSRGAGQPQHF. In nucleotides, the CDR3 is TGTGCCAGCAGTTTATTATCAAGGGGGGCGGGTCAGCCCCAGCATTTT.

The CDR3 reads CASTLIGAQIAKNIQYF. As DNA, the CDR3 is TGTGCCAGCACCCTGATTGGGGCCCAGATAGCCAAAAACATTCAGTACTTC. The chain has TRBV5-5 and TRBJ2-4, with D possibly being TRBD1 (5 bases). The V end was cut by 6 bases, the J end by 0 bases, with 19 bases between. Per the germline V gene, CDR1 is SGHKS and CDR2 is YYEKEE (reference sequence). The length of the CDR3 is 17 residues.

The chain has TRBV4-1 and TRBJ1-1; D is ambiguous. Germline assignment: CDR1 MGHRA and CDR2 YSYEKL. The CDR3 covers 14 residues. Trimming cost V 1 base and J 7 bases, with 13 bases left between them. The DNA for the CDR3 is TGCGCCAGCAGCCAAGGACGGCAGACCGATGAAGCTTTCTTT. As protein: CASSQGRQTDEAFF.

This clonotype appeared a few times. V usage is TRBV12-5 and J usage is TRBJ2-1, with D perhaps being TRBD1 or TRBD2 (5 bases each). The V end lost 3 bases, the J end lost 5 bases, and 17 bases lay between the germline ends. The CDR3 covers 16 residues. Germline loops: CDR1 LGHNT, CDR2 FRNRAP. CDR3 nucleotides: TGTGCTAGTGGTTTATTTTGGAAAGGGACCGACAATGAGCAGTTCTTC. Amino acids: CASGLFWKGTDNEQFF.

There are a few counts of this clonotype. The chain joins TRBV4-1 to TRBJ2-1; unclear D gene. Germline CDR1 reads MGHRA; CDR2 reads YSYEKL. Trimming took off 4 bases at V and 3 bases at J, with 19 bases between the two ends. The CDR3 loop spans 17 amino acids. As DNA, the CDR3 is TGCGCCAGCAGCCTCTTAACGAGCGTGTTCCTCTACAATGAGCAGTTCTTC. It specifies CASSLLTSVFLYNEQFF.

This chain links TRBV27 with TRBJ2-1; weak D call: TRBD1 (5 bases). Germline V CDR1 and CDR2: MNHEY, SMNVEV (reference sequence). The CDR3 extends over 14 amino acids. Trimming pared 2 bases from V and 4 bases from J, leaving 9 bases between. The CDR3, as DNA: TGTGCCAGCAGTTTAAGGGGCGGATACAATGAGCAGTTCTTC. Its protein is CASSLRGGYNEQFF.

This clonotype was seen a few times. The chain carries TRBV29-1 and TRBJ2-7; possibly TRBD1 or TRBD2 for D (5 bases each). Trimming took 4 bases from V and 3 from J, leaving 13 bases between them. The CDR3 is 13 residues long. Per the germline V gene, CDR1 is SQVTM and CDR2 is ANQGSEA. The CDR3, as DNA: TGCAGCGTTGCCGGGACGCTAGTCTACGAGCAGTACTTC. Amino acids: CSVAGTLVYEQYF.

This clonotype was counted a few times. The J gene is TRBJ2-3, the V gene TRBV9, with TRBD2 identical over 11 bases. Per the germline V gene, CDR1 is SGDLS and CDR2 is YYNGEE. The CDR3 contains 13 residues. V was clipped by 10 bases and J by 2 bases; unmatched bases: 3. As DNA, the CDR3 is TGTGCCGGTAGCGGGGGGGCCACAGATACGCAGTATTTT. Its protein is CAGSGGATDTQYF. The whole variable domain, filled in from reference TRBV9 and TRBJ2-3, reads DSGVTQTPKHLITATGQRVTLRCSPRSGDLSVYWYQQSLDQGLQFLIQYYNGEERAKGNILERFSAQQFPDLHSELNLSSLELGDSALYFCAGSGGATDTQYFGPGTRLTVL.

The chain carries TRBV12-3 or TRBV12-4 and TRBJ1-1; D is undetermined. The CDR3 has 11 residues. The V end was cut by 4 bases, the J end by 7 bases, with 7 bases between. The CDR3: CASSSVIEAFF. For the CDR3, the DNA is TGTGCCAGCAGTTCGGTTATTGAAGCTTTCTTT.

This clonotype was seen more than once but under ten times. J is TRBJ1-3 and V is TRBV10-3, with 9 nucleotides matching TRBD1. The CDR3 extends over 16 amino acids. Looked up from germline, CDR1 is ENHRY and CDR2 is SYGVKD. V shed 4 bases, J shed 4 bases, and the junction held 8 bases outside the gene matches. CDR3 sequence: CAISAGTGLAGNTIYF. The CDR3 bases are TGTGCCATCAGTGCAGGGACAGGGCTCGCCGGAAACACCATATATTTT.

The table lists this clonotype with a few counts. The chain carries TRBV9 and TRBJ1-6, with D possibly TRBD1 on 5 matching bases. The CDR3 has 14 residues. CDR1 is SGDLS and CDR2 is YYNGEE in the germline V gene. With 4 bases removed from V and 3 bases from J, the gap between germline ends came to 8 bases. CDR3 bases: TGTGCCAGCAGCCGGGACCTCTATAATTCACCCCTCCACTTT. This translates into CASSRDLYNSPLHF.

V is TRBV3-1 and J is TRBJ2-1; 7 bases match TRBD2. The germline V gene has CDR1 LGHDT and CDR2 YNNKEL (reference sequence). V lost 8 bases, J lost 9 bases, and 10 bases stayed unmatched. This CDR3 region has 13 residues. CDR3 bases: TGTGCCAGCTCGACTAGCTCAGGGCTTGAGCAGTTCTTC. It specifies CASSTSSGLEQFF.

This clonotype appeared a few times. This chain uses TRBV4-2 with TRBJ1-1; possible D gene TRBD1, 5 bases. CDR3 size: 12 residues. CDR1 and CDR2 from the germline V gene are LGHNA and YNFKEQ. Trimming removed 6 bases from V and 10 bases from J, with 15 bases in between. As DNA, the CDR3 is TGTGCCAGCAGTCGGGGGGTTATGGGAGCTTTCTTT. This sequence encodes CASSRGVMGAFF.